This TCR beta chain was found in a study of cytomegalovirus exposure and HLA in healthy donors. For the study at large: Earlier findings included approximately 120 million unique TCR beta sequences obtained from about 179 million T cells. Study results and caveats: Listed as cytomegalovirus-associated were over 150 TCR beta chains. CMV serostatus alone was available as immune exposure information. It was in a later analysis that TCR association rates were seen to vary by HLA locus, highest for DRB1 and lowest for HLA-C.

The CDR3 spans 17 residues. Looked up from germline, CDR1 is SEHNR and CDR2 is FQNEAQ (reference sequence). The ends lost 5 bases at V and 4 bases at J; junction bases unmatched: 11. Points on this clone: Antigen specificity is unknown.

Primers included in the PCR were 60 Vbeta and 13 Jbeta primers. Clones were read by immunoSEQ multiplex PCR, and TCRdb kept only the in-frame ones, dropping some. The table has around 20,000 clones, about 84% seen once. The sequencing sample was made of PBMCs. This TCR was sampled from a human donor in good health. The V call is TRBV7-9, the J call TRBJ1-2, with 12 bases lining up with TRBD1. The CDR3 region is CASSAGTGGAYTYGYTF. The DNA for the CDR3 is TGTGCCAGCAGCGCCGGGACAGGGGGCGCCTACACCTATGGCTACACCTTC.